The text below deals with one TCR beta chain. Its specificity is unknown. TCRdb re-called the RT-PCR reads with MiXCR, one entry per CDR3 protein. This sample has fewer than 650,000 distinct CDR3 sequences, with about an eighth found just once. This specimen comes from a study of response to subunit inactivated influenza vaccine. The study, taken as a whole, reports: The authors suggested that few new T cells are recruited per seasonal influenza vaccination.

This clonotype originated in a man aged 45 to 65 who received an inactivated influenza vaccine. The sample consisted of PBMCs from blood, taken roughly 46 days after vaccination.

Written as DNA, the CDR3 is TGTGCCACCACCCCTGACAGTAAGCAAGAGACCCAGTACTTC. Translated: CATTPDSKQETQYF. The chain combines TRBV15 with TRBJ2-5, with a possible D match to TRBD1 (5 bases). V lost 7 bases and J 2 bases, leaving 14 bases between the germline ends. Germline assignment: CDR1 LNHNV and CDR2 YYDKDF (reference sequence). This CDR3 comprises 14 residues.